Presented here are 25 T cell receptor beta chains from one specimen sequenced in a study of T cell repertoires in ileal Crohn's disease (dated by TCRdb to the late 2010s). Receptors were amplified or captured by the immunoSEQ multiplex PCR assay. TCRdb re-hosts the immuneACCESS table, in-frame sequences only. Its copies lack some clones; in the studies checked, an unresolved V gene accounts for under half of them, and the cause for the rest is not known. In all, the sample holds about 5,200 clones, and 81% of those were seen once. The biggest ten clones account for around 6.3% of the sample. The sequenced material came from ileal tissue. The source of these receptors is an adult with Crohn's disease.

The V gene is TRBV29-1, the J gene TRBJ1-1; D might be TRBD1 (5 bases). The CDR3 covers 12 residues. Trimming shortened V by 4 bases and J by 7 bases, and 13 bases separated the two germline ends. The germline V gene encodes CDR1 SQVTM and CDR2 ANQGSEA. This CDR3 reads CSVAGQSLEAFF. The CDR3 DNA follows: TGCAGCGTTGCAGGGCAGAGCCTTGAAGCTTTCTTT.

The V and J genes are TRBV4-1 and TRBJ2-5, with 13 bases matching TRBD2. Germline CDR1 and CDR2: MGHRA and YSYEKL. V shed 4 bases and J 5 bases; nucleotides not matched to a gene: 16. The CDR3 has 19 amino acids. The CDR3 region is CASSLTQSTSGGSGETQYF. CDR3 coding DNA: TGCGCCAGCAGCCTCACTCAGTCGACTAGCGGGGGGTCCGGTGAGACCCAGTACTTC.

This clone showed up just once. This CDR3 is CASSQNRGGNYGYTF. Written as DNA, the CDR3 is TGCGCCAGCAGCCAAAATAGGGGGGGTAACTATGGCTACACCTTC. The chain couples TRBV4-3 to TRBJ1-2; D is perhaps TRBD1 (6 bases). V lost 2 bases and J lost 1, with 11 bases in between. The CDR3 is 15 residues long. The germline gives CDR1 LGHNA, CDR2 YSLEER.

The rearrangement joins TRBV7-2 to TRBJ1-3, with no clear D. From germline, CDR1 is SGHTA and CDR2 FQGNSA. The ends were cut back, 5 bases at V and 4 bases at J, with 18 bases in the middle. The CDR3 length is 16 residues. CDR3 amino acids: CASSPAWGGMGNTIYF. The CDR3 nucleotides read TGTGCCAGCAGCCCCGCTTGGGGAGGGATGGGAAACACCATATATTTT.

V and J are TRBV5-4 and TRBJ2-2; perhaps TRBD1 as D (6 bases). This CDR3 is 14 amino acids long. V was pared by 2 bases and J by 5 bases, with 10 bases between. Germline CDR1 reads SGHNT; CDR2 reads YYREEE (reference sequence). The CDR3 nucleotides are TGTGCCAGCAGCTTACCACAGGGAACCGGGGAGCTGTTTTTT. Protein: CASSLPQGTGELFF.

The CDR3 DNA reads TGTGCCATCAGTGAGCGGGACAATGAGCAGTTCTTC. Translating gives CAISERDNEQFF. V and J are TRBV10-3 and TRBJ2-1; D gene ambiguous. V was trimmed by 2 bases and J by 5 bases, leaving 4 bases between them. The CDR3 is made up of 12 amino acids. Looked up from germline, CDR1 is ENHRY and CDR2 is SYGVKD.

The genes are TRBV11-2 and TRBJ1-1, with D maybe TRBD1 (6 bases). The germline V gene has CDR1 SGHAT and CDR2 FQNNGV. The CDR3 totals 12 residues. V shed 1 base and J shed 8 bases, with 8 bases lying between them. This chain's CDR3 is CASSLGTVEAFF. The CDR3 DNA reads as TGTGCCAGCAGCTTAGGGACAGTAGAAGCTTTCTTT.

The chain uses TRBV28 and TRBJ2-5, with TRBD2 identical over 13 bases. The closer fit of TRBJ2-7 to the DNA end suggests the J call may be wrong. The CDR3 spans 15 residues. CDR1 and CDR2 (germline): MDHEN, SYDVKM. CDR3 protein: CASIPLAGGRHEQYF. The CDR3 coding sequence is TGTGCCAGCATCCCACTAGCGGGAGGGCGTCACGAGCAGTACTTC.

The chain couples TRBV28 to TRBJ2-1; D is ambiguous. This CDR3 is 15 amino acids long. Germline V gene lookup returns CDR1 MDHEN and CDR2 SYDVKM. Trimming cost V 4 bases and J 2 bases, with 12 bases left between them. This CDR3 reads CASSYSRLTYNEQFF. In DNA form, the CDR3 reads TGTGCCAGCAGTTACAGCAGATTAACCTACAATGAGCAGTTCTTC.

This chain links TRBV6-1 with TRBJ2-2; weak D call: TRBD2 (5 bases). The CDR3 loop spans 16 amino acids. Germline lookup yields CDR1 MNHNS and CDR2 SASEGT. The V and J ends lost 2 bases and 4 bases respectively, with 14 bases between them. CDR3 sequence (DNA): TGTGCCAGCAGTGAAAAAGCGGTGGGGAGCACCGGGGAGCTGTTTTTT. Its protein product is CASSEKAVGSTGELFF.

The chain carries TRBV7-3 and TRBJ2-5; 10 nucleotides line up with TRBD1. The CDR3 covers 17 residues. Germline V lookup: CDR1 SGHTA, CDR2 FQGTGA. V lost 1 base and J lost 5; bases outside the gene matches: 10. The CDR3 coding sequence is TGTGCCAGCAGCTTAAGAGGGGGACAGGGGTTTGGGGAGACCCAGTACTTC. Translating it yields CASSLRGGQGFGETQYF.

The gene calls are TRBV5-8 and TRBJ2-3, with 11 positions matching TRBD2. J was trimmed by 1 base and V by 4 bases; bases with no gene match: 5. Germline V gene sequence: CDR1 SGHTS, CDR2 YDEGEE. The CDR3 is 16 amino acids. Here the CDR3 DNA reads TGTGCCAGCAGCCCGGGACTAGCGGAGGGCACAGATACGCAGTATTTT. Its translation is CASSPGLAEGTDTQYF.

This clone has more than one count but fewer than ten. The genes are TRBV5-4 and TRBJ1-4; TRBD1 agrees at 8 bases. Germline V gene data show CDR1 as SGHNT and CDR2 as YYREEE (reference sequence). The ends lost 0 bases at V and 4 bases at J; junction bases unmatched: 5. The CDR3 has 16 amino acids. CDR3 loop: CASSLGSGQGNEKLFF. In nucleotides, the CDR3 is TGTGCCAGCAGCTTGGGGTCCGGACAGGGTAATGAAAAACTGTTTTTT.

This rearrangement joins TRBV19 to TRBJ2-2; the match to TRBD1 covers 9 bases. The CDR3 sequence is 15 residues long. Trimming cost V 8 bases and J 4 bases; bases outside gene matches: 8. CDR1 is LNHDA, CDR2 SQIVND, per germline (reference sequence). In DNA form, the CDR3 reads TGTGCCAGTGGGCCCGGACAGGGGTCCACCGGGGAGCTGTTTTTT. Amino acids: CASGPGQGSTGELFF.

V is TRBV19 and J is TRBJ1-2, with 7 bases fitting TRBD1. Germline V gives CDR1 LNHDA, CDR2 SQIVND (reference sequence). Unmatched junction bases numbered 5, after V lost 6 bases and J lost 1 base. The CDR3 is 14 residues long. The CDR3 DNA reads as TGTGCCAGTAGGAGGGACAGCCTTAACTATGGCTACACCTTC. Protein: CASRRDSLNYGYTF.

The chain recombines TRBV5-1 with TRBJ2-7; the match to TRBD2 covers 9 bases. V trimming: 1 base; J trimming: 0 bases; junction bases outside the gene matches: 2. CDR1 is SGHRS, CDR2 YFSETQ, per germline. The CDR3 sequence is 15 residues long. CDR3 sequence reads: CASSLSSGSSYEQYF. The CDR3 region has the DNA TGCGCCAGCAGCTTGAGTAGCGGGAGCTCCTACGAGCAGTACTTC.

The V call is TRBV5-8, the J call TRBJ2-1; 10 bases fit TRBD1. CDR1 and CDR2 (germline): SGHTS, YDEGEE. The CDR3 covers 12 residues. Trimming cost V 8 bases and J 7 bases; bases outside gene matches: 3. In DNA, the CDR3 is TGTGCCAGTGACAGGGGGCGGAATGAGCAGTTCTTC. As protein: CASDRGRNEQFF. The variable domain in full, with the rest retrieved from reference TRBV5-8 and TRBJ2-1, is EAGVTQSPTHLIKTRGQQATLRCSPISGHTSVYWYQQALGLGLQFLLWYDEGEERNRGNFPPRFSGRQFPNYSSELNVNALELEDSALYLCASDRGRNEQFFGPGTRLTVL.

This clone was seen once. The chain combines TRBV2 with TRBJ1-5; no definite D call. Trimming removed 2 bases at V and 0 bases at J, with 5 bases between. The CDR3 consists of 14 residues. CDR1 and CDR2 (germline): SNHLY, FYNNEI. DNA for the CDR3: TGTGCCAGCAGTGAACAGATTAGCAATCAGCCCCAGCATTTT. Encoded protein: CASSEQISNQPQHF.

The V gene is TRBV11-2, the J gene TRBJ1-5, with 9 bases lining up with TRBD1. CDR1 is SGHAT and CDR2 is FQNNGV in the germline V gene. Trimming removed 5 bases from V and 0 bases from J; junction bases left unmatched: 5. The CDR3 is 16 residues long. The CDR3 spells CASSAGTGRSNQPQHF. CDR3 DNA: TGTGCCAGCAGCGCCGGGACAGGGCGTAGCAATCAGCCCCAGCATTTT.

The CDR3, as DNA: TGTGCCAGCAGCTGGGGGCCGGCGGCCACTGAAGCTTTCTTT. Protein product: CASSWGPAATEAFF. The V and J genes are TRBV28 and TRBJ1-1; weak D call: TRBD1 (6 bases). CDR3 length equals 14 residues. Germline CDR1 MDHEN, CDR2 SYDVKM. Between the trimmed V and J ends, which lost 6 bases and 4 bases, there was a span of 15 bases.

The rearrangement uses TRBV4-2 and TRBJ2-3; maybe TRBD1 (8 bases). CDR3 length: 16 residues. The V end lost 4 bases, the J end lost 2 bases, and 16 bases lay between the germline ends. Germline V gene data show CDR1 as LGHNA and CDR2 as YNFKEQ. CDR3 amino acids: CASSPQGAGDTDTQYF. The CDR3 bases are TGTGCCAGCAGCCCGCAGGGGGCGGGGGACACAGATACGCAGTATTTT.

V is TRBV28 and J is TRBJ2-7, with 9 bases aligning to TRBD1. Unmatched junction bases numbered 11, after V lost 5 bases and J lost 0 bases. The germline V gene encodes CDR1 MDHEN and CDR2 SYDVKM. This CDR3 contains 17 residues. This CDR3 is CASSGDREGFYSYEQYF. The CDR3 nucleotides are TGTGCCAGCAGTGGGGACAGGGAGGGCTTTTACTCCTACGAGCAGTACTTC.

The rearrangement joins TRBV30 to TRBJ1-6; possibly TRBD1 for D (5 bases). CDR3 length: 14 residues. CDR1 and CDR2 from the germline V gene are GTSNPN and SVGIG (reference sequence). The V and J ends lost 8 bases and 10 bases respectively, with 21 bases between them. The CDR3 loop is CAQRIGGEFSPLHF. The CDR3 nucleotides are TGTGCCCAACGGATCGGGGGAGAATTCTCACCCCTCCACTTT.

The chain carries TRBV5-1 and TRBJ2-2, with a tentative D call TRBD1 (6 bases). This CDR3 spans 15 amino acids. Trimming shortened V by 2 bases and J by 5 bases, and 13 bases separated the two germline ends. Germline CDR1 SGHRS, CDR2 YFSETQ. The CDR3 loop is CASSFRQARTGELFF. CDR3 nucleotides: TGCGCCAGCAGCTTTCGACAGGCCCGAACCGGGGAGCTGTTTTTT.

CDR3 loop: CASSKAGGTNEQFF. The CDR3 bases are TGTGCCAGTAGTAAGGCGGGGGGGACCAATGAGCAGTTCTTC. This chain links TRBV19 with TRBJ2-1; 9 bases align to TRBD2. Germline V lookup: CDR1 LNHDA, CDR2 SQIVND (reference sequence). The V gene end was trimmed by 4 bases and the J gene end by 6 bases; junction bases not matched to a gene: 4. The CDR3 runs 14 residues.